This T cell receptor (beta chain) was captured by sequencing in a study of T cell clonotyping in hematopoietic cell transplantation. The table came from immunoSEQ multiplex PCR; TCRdb's copy has only in-frame clones and leaves some out. The sample consists of about 16,000 clones, roughly 85% of them appearing once. This CDR3 has 16 residues. V shed 2 bases and J 5 bases; nucleotides not matched to a gene: 5. From germline, CDR1 is SGDLS and CDR2 YYNGEE. The receptor was derived from a woman aged 40-49 years in good health. Some clones in this sample may be carry-over from other donors' samples. This sequence joins TRBV9 and TRBJ2-2; the match to TRBD2 covers 11 bases. The sequenced material came from peripheral blood mononuclear cells. CDR3 DNA: TGTGCCAGCAGCGTTGGGACTAGCGGAGGGACCGGGGAGCTGTTTTTT. Its protein product is CASSVGTSGGTGELFF. Supplemented by reference TRBV9 and TRBJ2-2, the full variable domain reads DSGVTQTPKHLITATGQRVTLRCSPRSGDLSVYWYQQSLDQGLQFLIQYYNGEERAKGNILERFSAQQFPDLHSELNLSSLELGDSALYFCASSVGTSGGTGELFFGEGSRLTVL.